The clone carrying this T cell receptor (beta chain) was observed a handful of times. This entry comes from a study of patients and donors after allogeneic stem cell transplantation. TCRdb reprocessed the RT-PCR reads via MiXCR and lists one record per CDR3 protein. The sample records 400,000 to 500,000 distinct CDR3 sequences, roughly 17% being singletons. Germline CDR1 and CDR2: MNHNS and SASEGT. The V gene lost 6 bases and the J gene lost 6 bases, with 17 bases spanning the gap. The CDR3 runs 14 residues. The sequenced sample consisted of blood, either unsorted or a sorted T cell fraction (not recorded which). The genes are TRBV6-1 and TRBJ1-2; D is undetermined. The clonotype comes from a human donor who was either an allogeneic HSCT recipient or a stem cell or donor lymphocyte infusion donor (not recorded which). It is not recorded whose cells these are; they may come from a transplant donor. The CDR3 nucleotides are TGTGCCAGCAGAGCTAGGGTGGGTACTGATGGCTACACCTTC. This translates into CASRARVGTDGYTF.